A single T cell receptor beta chain is shown here with its context. Antigen specificity is unknown. This sample is part of a study of graft-versus-host responses after intestinal transplantation. Looking at the study overall: Multivisceral, liver-intestinal, or isolated intestinal grafts were transplanted into recipients. All recipients were given anti-thymocyte globulin induction, and tacrolimus and steroids were then administered for roughly three years.

Assay used: immunoSEQ multiplex PCR; TCRdb lists only in-frame clones, some missing. The sample has 30,000 to 40,000 clones; around 94% are singletons. Study-wide results and limits: Ileal or blood samples showed some GvH clones first, and such clones were also found in recipient marrow. Across patients carrying graft-donor T cell macrochimerism, allografts held high graft-versus-host to host-versus-graft clonal ratios.

V was shortened by 7 bases and J by 4 bases, with 8 bases between the two germline ends. The CDR3 is 11 amino acids. CDR1 and CDR2 from the germline V gene are SNHLY and FYNNEI. The starting material was unstimulated CD4+ T cells sorted from spleen or lymph node cells, obtained before transplant. The source is a human donor who was the organ donor for an intestinal transplant. The V and J genes are TRBV2 and TRBJ2-7, with D unclear. Written as DNA, the CDR3 is TGTGCCAGCACGGCAGCATACGAGCAGTACTTC. Residues: CASTAAYEQYF.